This note documents a single TCR beta chain sequence. The CDR3 extends over 15 amino acids. The germline CDR1 and CDR2 sequences are KGHSH and LQKENI. V trimming: 3 bases; J trimming: 3 bases; junction bases outside the gene matches: 5. These data belong to a study of blood T cell repertoires in COVID-19. Study overall: Samples of COVID-19 (acute and convalescent) were obtained from the United States, Italy and Spain. In each case, the material was cDNA or gDNA derived from T cells, B-cell-depleted T cells, or PBMCs.

Per the original methods: Amplification from reference gene primers served as the basis for estimated nucleated cell counts. The protocol was immunoSEQ multiplex PCR, while the TCRdb copy is restricted to in-frame clones and leaves out a portion. Clone size and V and J calls were adopted from that table, with D and trimming inferred from the DNA. The repertoire holds about 80,000 clones, with roughly 88% as singletons. The receptor's source is a woman older than 75 with acute or convalescent COVID-19. This sequence joins TRBV18 and TRBJ1-3; 7 bases map to TRBD1. Sequenced input: peripheral blood. The CDR3 here is CASSPGQADGNTIYF. DNA of the CDR3: TGTGCCAGCTCACCCGGACAGGCCGATGGAAACACCATATATTTT.